Listed below are T cell receptor beta chains from one sample, sequenced in a study of blood T cell repertoires in COVID-19. Assay: immunoSEQ multiplex PCR; the TCRdb copy retains only in-frame clones and omits some. The repertoire holds 95,000 to 110,000 clones, less than 90% seen once, with about 4% in the top ten. Sequenced input: peripheral blood. The source of these receptors is a human donor in a cohort sampled during active COVID-19. CDR3s include the opening cysteine and the closing phenylalanine or tryptophan. The order of the fields is clone size, J gene, D gene, V gene, CDR3 length, CDR3 DNA, CDR3 protein. A D gene is named only where the DNA matches it firmly. Clone size is shown for a subset of rows, as once, few, many or a class of expanded clone.

>.|TRBJ2-1|TRBD2|TRBV7-2|14
TGTGCCAGCAGCGGGACTAGCTCCTACAATGAGCAGTTCTTC
CASSGTSSYNEQFF
>.|TRBJ2-1|TRBD1|TRBV2|13
TGTGCCAGCAGGTGGGCTAGCAGGGGGGAGCAGTTCTTC
CASRWASRGEQFF
>.|TRBJ2-3|TRBD2|TRBV6-2/TRBV6-3|18
TGTGCCAGCAGTTACGGGGGGACTAGCGGGAGTCTCACAGATACGCAGTATTTT
CASSYGGTSGSLTDTQYF
>.|TRBJ2-7|.|TRBV27|13
TGTGCCAGCAGTCTGACATATACCTACGAGCAGTACTTC
CASSLTYTYEQYF
>.|TRBJ2-7|.|TRBV5-8|12
TGTGCCAGCAGCTATCGACCGGGACATCTCTACTTC
CASSYRPGHLYF
>once|TRBJ2-7|TRBD2|TRBV28|18
TGTGCCAGTCCACCGGCGGGTCTAGCGGGAGGCTCGACCTACGAGCAGTACTTC
CASPPAGLAGGSTYEQYF
>.|TRBJ1-2|TRBD1|TRBV7-2|12
TGTGCCAGCAGCTTATACAGGGGAGGCTACACCTTC
CASSLYRGGYTF
>.|TRBJ2-2|.|TRBV10-2|12
TGCGCCAGCAGTGAGTTAGCCGGGGAGCTGTTTTTT
CASSELAGELFF
>.|TRBJ2-3|.|TRBV28|14
TGTGCCAGCAGTTCCGAGATTAACGGGGATACGCAGTATTTT
CASSSEINGDTQYF
>.|TRBJ2-4|TRBD1|TRBV5-8|14
TGTGCCAGCAGCTTATACAGGGGCAAAAACATTCAGTACTTC
CASSLYRGKNIQYF
>.|TRBJ2-5|TRBD2|TRBV15|15
TGTGCCACCAGCAGAGAGGGACTAAGACAAGAGACCCAGTACTTC
CATSREGLRQETQYF
>.|TRBJ1-1|.|TRBV30|13
TGTGCCTGGAGGTGGGGGGAGAACACTGAAGCTTTCTTT
CAWRWGENTEAFF
>.|TRBJ2-1|.|TRBV5-4|14
TGTGCCAGCACCTCTCGAGGGCAGAGGTATGAGCAGTTCTTC
CASTSRGQRYEQFF
>.|TRBJ1-3|.|TRBV24-1|15
TGTGCCCCTCTTTCAGGGACTGACTCTGGAAACACCATATATTTT
CAPLSGTDSGNTIYF
>.|TRBJ1-2|.|TRBV19|15
TGTGCCAGTAGTATAGACCACTCGCGGTCGCGTGGCTACACCTTC
CASSIDHSRSRGYTF
>.|TRBJ1-1|TRBD1|TRBV19|12
TGTGCCAGTAGTCACGGACAGGGTGAAGCTTTCTTT
CASSHGQGEAFF
>.|TRBJ1-4|.|TRBV18|16
TGTGCCAGCTCACCCTCGGCGGGAAGGAGTAATGAAAAACTGTTTTTT
CASSPSAGRSNEKLFF
>.|TRBJ2-1|.|TRBV9|21
TGTGCCAGCAGCGTGGCACCCGCACAGGGTCCCCTTACAGGTTCCTACAATGAGCAGTTCTTC
CASSVAPAQGPLTGSYNEQFF
>.|TRBJ1-1|TRBD1|TRBV5-4|16
TGTGCCAGCAGCCCCGAGGCGGACAGGGTGAACACTGAAGCTTTCTTT
CASSPEADRVNTEAFF
>.|TRBJ2-6|.|TRBV18|14
TGTGCCAGCTCACCGAGCTCTGGGGCCAACGTCCTGACTTTC
CASSPSSGANVLTF
>.|TRBJ1-1|.|TRBV29-1|12
TGCAGCACGAGCGACTTGAACACTGAAGCTTTCTTT
CSTSDLNTEAFF
>few|TRBJ1-1|TRBD1|TRBV18|15
TGTGCCAGCTCACCTGAACAGGGGACGAACACTGAAGCTTTCTTT
CASSPEQGTNTEAFF
>few|TRBJ1-5|.|TRBV6-2/TRBV6-3|15
TGTGCCAGCAGTTACGAGGCGATTCGCAATCAGCCCCAGCATTTT
CASSYEAIRNQPQHF
>.|TRBJ2-1|TRBD2|TRBV11-2|18
TGTGCCAGCAGCCCTCTAGGGTTGTGGAGGGAGGGACGCAATGAGCAGTTCTTC
CASSPLGLWREGRNEQFF
>.|TRBJ2-7|TRBD2|TRBV9|15
TGTGCCAGCAGCGCCGGGACTAGCGGGAGTTACGAGCAGTACTTC
CASSAGTSGSYEQYF
>.|TRBJ2-5|.|TRBV5-4|15
TGTGCCAGCAGCACCGGGACACTCTTCCAAGAGACCCAGTACTTC
CASSTGTLFQETQYF
>.|TRBJ2-7|TRBD2|TRBV28|13
TGTGCCAGCAGAGGTGGGGGGGGCTACGAGCAGTACTTC
CASRGGGGYEQYF
>.|TRBJ2-5|.|TRBV7-2|14
TGTGCCAGCAGCTTACTCACGCGGCAGGAGACCCAGTACTTC
CASSLLTRQETQYF
>few|TRBJ2-2|TRBD2|TRBV19|14
TGTGCCAGTAGGGGACTAGCGGAAACCGGGGAGCTGTTTTTT
CASRGLAETGELFF
>.|TRBJ2-2|TRBD1|TRBV24-1|16
TGTGCCACCACTCAAGGAGGGACAGGACATACCGGGGAGCTGTTTTTT
CATTQGGTGHTGELFF
>.|TRBJ2-7|TRBD1|TRBV15|13
TGTGCCATCTCGACAGGGGTCGGCTACGAGCAGTACTTC
CAISTGVGYEQYF
>.|TRBJ2-3|TRBD2|TRBV11-2|17
TGTGCCAGCAGTCGTTGGACTAGCGGGAGTAATGATGATACGCAGTATTTT
CASSRWTSGSNDDTQYF
>few|TRBJ2-7|TRBD2|TRBV27|16
TGTGCCAGCAGTTTATCGACGGGACTAGCCTTCTACGAGCAGTACTTC
CASSLSTGLAFYEQYF
>.|TRBJ2-4|TRBD2|TRBV3-1/TRBV3-2|19
TGTGCCAGCAGCCAAGCGGGACTAGCGGGAGTATTGTCCAAAAACATTCAGTACTTC
CASSQAGLAGVLSKNIQYF
>.|TRBJ2-2|.|TRBV11-2|15
TGTGCCAGCAGCCCACCGATAACGCGCACCGGGGAGCTGTTTTTT
CASSPPITRTGELFF
>.|TRBJ1-6|TRBD1|TRBV2|16
TGTGCCAGCAGACCCACAGGGGGCGGCCTAGTGTCACCCCTCCACTTT
CASRPTGGGLVSPLHF
>.|TRBJ2-7|TRBD1|TRBV27|14
TGTGCCAGCAGGTCGGGACAGTTCCTCGACGAGCAGTACTTC
CASRSGQFLDEQYF
>.|TRBJ2-5|.|TRBV9|15
TGTGCCAGCAGCGTAGTTGGAGGGGGAGGGGAGACCCAGTACTTC
CASSVVGGGGETQYF
>.|TRBJ2-1|TRBD2|TRBV18|15
TGTGCCAGCTCACCATTGAATAGCGGGAGTTATGAGCAGTTCTTC
CASSPLNSGSYEQFF
>.|TRBJ1-1|.|TRBV14|14
TGTGCCAGCAGCCAAGATCCAGGGGACACTGAAGCTTTCTTT
CASSQDPGDTEAFF
>.|TRBJ2-1|TRBD2|TRBV11-3|13
TGTGCCAGCAGCATCACTAGCGTGGGTGAGCAGTTCTTC
CASSITSVGEQFF
>.|TRBJ1-4|TRBD1|TRBV3-1/TRBV3-2|15
TGTGCCAGCAGCACCCGACAGGGGGCGAGGGAAAAACTGTTTTTT
CASSTRQGAREKLFF
>once|TRBJ2-5|TRBD2|TRBV6-6|14
TGTGCCAGCCGATCGACTAGCGGGAGGGCCCCCCAGTACTTC
CASRSTSGRAPQYF
>.|TRBJ1-5|TRBD1|TRBV7-8|19
TGTGCCAGCAGCTTAGAAGGGACAGGGTATGCCTGGAGCAATCAGCCCCAGCATTTT
CASSLEGTGYAWSNQPQHF
>few|TRBJ2-1|.|TRBV27|12
TGTGCCAGCAGTTTAGCAGGACAGGAGCAGTTCTTC
CASSLAGQEQFF
>.|TRBJ1-2|.|TRBV18|15
TGTGCCAGCTCACCACGCCCATCAGGGGACTATGGCTACACCTTC
CASSPRPSGDYGYTF
>once|TRBJ1-5|TRBD1|TRBV7-2|17
TGTGCCAGCAGCTTGGGGACAGGAGGACTTAGCAATCAGCCCCAGCATTTT
CASSLGTGGLSNQPQHF
>.|TRBJ1-2|TRBD1|TRBV19|16
TGTGCCAGCCAGGGGGGCCCGGGGGCGCTGAACTATGGCTACACCTTC
CASQGGPGALNYGYTF